The 18 T cell receptor beta chains given below trace back to one sample, sequenced in a study of regulatory and conventional T cells in RAG deficiency. The sorted regulatory T cells were CD4+, CD25-high and CD127-low, with genomic DNA sequenced. Sequenced by immunoSEQ multiplex PCR; TCRdb stores in-frame clones only, minus some. The data show roughly 29,000 clones, 90% to 95% seen once. The data also belong to a second study, concerning regulatory T cells. This second report adds: The primer mix had 52 TRBV and 13 TRBJ primers.

Sequences were obtained from Tregs sorted from blood. The receptors come from a human donor in good health.

The chain couples TRBV18 to TRBJ1-1; tentative D call: TRBD1 (5 bases). Germline CDR1 reads KGHSH; CDR2 reads LQKENI. The CDR3 sequence is 15 residues long. Trimming cost V 4 bases and J 5 bases, with 17 bases left between them. The CDR3 DNA sequence: TGTGCCAGCTCACGGATCTCGGCAGGGAGGACTGAAGCTTTCTTT. Its protein is CASSRISAGRTEAFF.

The chain links TRBV9 to TRBJ1-2; 8 bases align to TRBD1. Germline-derived CDR1 and CDR2 are SGDLS and YYNGEE. This CDR3 has 12 residues. J gave up 8 bases and V 5 bases, and 5 bases lay outside the gene matches. This chain's CDR3 is CASSKDRDGYTF. In DNA form, the CDR3 reads TGTGCCAGCAGTAAGGACAGGGACGGCTACACCTTC.

The chain couples TRBV7-6 to TRBJ2-7; 12 bases match TRBD1. The V gene end was trimmed by 4 bases and the J gene end by 1 base; junction bases not matched to a gene: 5. This CDR3 has 16 residues. Germline CDR1 SGHVS, CDR2 FNYEAQ. DNA of the CDR3: TGTGCCAGCAGCTCCCGGGACAGGGGGCATTCCTACGAGCAGTACTTC. It translates to CASSSRDRGHSYEQYF. The whole variable domain, filled in from reference TRBV7-6 and TRBJ2-7, reads GAGVSQSPRYKVTKRGQDVALRCDPISGHVSLYWYRQALGQGPEFLTYFNYEAQQDKSGLPNDRFSAERPEGSISTLTIQRTEQRDSAMYRCASSSRDRGHSYEQYFGPGTRLTVT.

The rearrangement uses TRBV19 and TRBJ1-2; D is possibly TRBD1 (6 bases). CDR3 length equals 14 residues. The germline CDR1 and CDR2 sequences are LNHDA and SQIVND (reference sequence). The germline V and J ends were trimmed by 1 base and 5 bases, with 11 bases remaining between them. Here the CDR3 reads CASSIVGTSYGYTF. In nucleotides, the CDR3 is TGTGCCAGTAGTATAGTAGGGACAAGTTATGGCTACACCTTC.

This chain uses TRBV14 with TRBJ1-6; TRBD1 might be the D (6 bases). The germline V gene has CDR1 SGHDN and CDR2 FVKESK. The ends were cut back, 4 bases at V and 10 bases at J, with 11 bases in the middle. CDR3 length equals 13 residues. The CDR3, as DNA: TGTGCCAGCAGCCCGGGGACAACGTCACCCCTCCACTTT. Translating it yields CASSPGTTSPLHF. Full variable domain (missing parts from reference TRBV14 and TRBJ1-6): EAGVTQFPSHSVIEKGQTVTLRCDPISGHDNLYWYRRVMGKEIKFLLHFVKESKQDESGMPNNRFLAERTGGTYSTLKVQPAELEDSGVYFCASSPGTTSPLHFGNGTRLTVT.

The chain links TRBV5-1 to TRBJ1-2; 8 bases line up with TRBD1. Germline V gene lookup returns CDR1 SGHRS and CDR2 YFSETQ. The V segment lost 4 bases and the J segment 8 bases; nucleotides outside the gene matches: 7. This CDR3 has 13 residues. CDR3: CASSIGQGRGYTF. The CDR3 nucleotides read TGCGCCAGCAGCATAGGACAGGGAAGGGGCTACACCTTC.

V gene TRBV4-2 combines with J gene TRBJ1-3, with no clear D. The CDR3 runs to 14 residues. Germline CDR1 and CDR2: LGHNA and YNFKEQ. The V end was cut by 0 bases, the J end by 5 bases, with 8 bases between. This CDR3 reads CASSQDYGRNTIYF. The CDR3 region has the DNA TGTGCCAGCAGCCAAGATTATGGGAGAAACACCATATATTTT.

This chain uses TRBV10-3 with TRBJ1-2, with 8 nucleotides matching TRBD1. The CDR3 is made up of 14 amino acids. The germline V gene has CDR1 ENHRY and CDR2 SYGVKD. Unmatched junction bases numbered 7, after V lost 6 bases and J lost 4 bases. This CDR3 is CAIRPDRAGYGYTF. DNA of the CDR3: TGTGCCATCAGGCCGGACAGGGCGGGCTATGGCTACACCTTC.

This clone was detected a few times. J is TRBJ2-1 and V is TRBV28; the D is unclear. Trimming stripped 2 bases from V and 10 bases from J, with 9 bases between. The CDR3 is made up of 12 amino acids. The germline V gene encodes CDR1 MDHEN and CDR2 SYDVKM. The CDR3 nucleotides read TGTGCCAGCAGTTTACTGGCTCGGGAGCAGTTCTTC. It encodes CASSLLAREQFF.

This chain joins TRBV19 and TRBJ1-2; tentative D call: TRBD1 (6 bases). The CDR3 covers 17 residues. The V and J ends lost 3 bases and 1 base respectively, with 18 bases between them. Germline V gene data show CDR1 as LNHDA and CDR2 as SQIVND (reference sequence). The CDR3 DNA follows: TGTGCCAGTAGTATGTTGGGGGCCGGGTCATATAACTATGGCTACACCTTC. Its protein product is CASSMLGAGSYNYGYTF.

This clone was counted once. This chain uses TRBV28 with TRBJ1-6; 9 positions agree with TRBD1. V lost 10 bases, J lost 4 bases, and 5 bases stayed unmatched. Germline V gene lookup returns CDR1 MDHEN and CDR2 SYDVKM. This CDR3 is 14 amino acids long. DNA of the CDR3: TGTGCCACCAGACAGGGGGTTTATAATTCACCCCTCCACTTT. It is translated as CATRQGVYNSPLHF. Based on the CDR3 plus reference TRBV28 and TRBJ1-6, the full variable domain is DVKVTQSSRYLVKRTGEKVFLECVQDMDHENMFWYRQDPGLGLRLIYFSYDVKMKEKGDIPEGYSVSREKKERFSLILESASTNQTSMYLCATRQGVYNSPLHFGNGTRLTVT.

The V gene is TRBV7-3, the J gene TRBJ2-3; weak D call: TRBD1 (6 bases). Germline V gene data show CDR1 as SGHTA and CDR2 as FQGTGA. Trimming left V 5 bases short and J 0 bases short, with 24 bases between. The CDR3 is 19 amino acids. CDR3 sequence reads: CASSVLTGQGNTSTDTQYF. The CDR3 DNA reads TGTGCCAGCAGCGTACTGACAGGTCAGGGGAATACTAGCACAGATACGCAGTATTTT.

This CDR3 is CAWSVRRHELFF. Here the CDR3 DNA reads TGTGCCTGGAGTGTACGGAGACACGAACTGTTTTTT. V is TRBV30 and J is TRBJ1-4, with D unresolved. The CDR3 sequence is 12 residues long. Germline values: CDR1 GTSNPN, CDR2 SVGIG (reference sequence). V lost 0 bases to trimming and J lost 12 bases, with 11 bases between them.

The rearrangement uses TRBV7-4 and TRBJ2-1; 8 bases map to TRBD2. The V and J ends lost 5 bases and 14 bases, in that order; junction bases with no gene match: 11. In germline, CDR1 is SGHVT, CDR2 SQSDAQ. The CDR3 is made up of 13 amino acids. The CDR3 region has the DNA TGTGCCAGCAGCCCCCCGGGGCGGGGGGCTAAGTTCTTC. It codes for CASSPPGRGAKFF.

This clone was seen just once. The chain joins TRBV5-1 to TRBJ2-1, with D perhaps given as TRBD1 or TRBD2 (6 bases each). Germline CDR1 SGHRS, CDR2 YFSETQ. The V gene lost 6 bases and the J gene lost 0 bases, with 10 bases spanning the gap. The CDR3 is made up of 14 amino acids. The CDR3: CASKEGDSYNEQFF. The CDR3 DNA reads TGCGCCAGCAAGGAGGGGGACTCCTACAATGAGCAGTTCTTC.

This sequence joins TRBV6-1 and TRBJ1-2; the D is unclear. V lost 0 bases and J lost 4, with 12 bases in between. The V gene's germline CDR1 is MNHNS and CDR2 SASEGT. The CDR3 loop spans 15 amino acids. Written as DNA, the CDR3 is TGTGCCAGCAGTGAAGCAGGTTTGCGGGGCTATGGCTACACCTTC. It codes for CASSEAGLRGYGYTF.

The V and J genes are TRBV7-9 and TRBJ2-7; D tentatively fits TRBD1 or TRBD2 (6 bases each). This CDR3 is 14 amino acids long. Trimming removed 7 bases at V and 6 bases at J, with 19 bases between. CDR1 is SEHNR and CDR2 is FQNEAQ in the germline V gene (reference sequence). The CDR3 loop is CASTSTGRLGEQYF. CDR3 nucleotides: TGTGCCAGCACTTCCACAGGGAGGCTTGGCGAGCAGTACTTC.

This chain links TRBV6-4 with TRBJ2-4; TRBD1 matches at 8 bases. The V segment lost 8 bases and the J segment 2 bases; nucleotides outside the gene matches: 5. The CDR3 is made up of 14 amino acids. Germline V gives CDR1 MRHNA, CDR2 SNTAGT. This chain's CDR3 is CASDGQGTKNIQYF. The CDR3 DNA reads as TGTGCCAGCGACGGACAGGGAACCAAAAACATTCAGTACTTC.